The 14 T cell receptor beta chains reported below all come from one sample, sequenced in a study of blood T cells in healthy people across ages (dated by TCRdb to between 2015 and 2016). Library preparation was by 5' RACE. A second PCR of roughly 7 to 11 cycles was performed with a sample-barcoded 5' primer and a J-beta primer mix. TCRdb applied fastp at Q25 and MiXCR to the public reads, then kept only in-frame beta chains. Rows with a matching CDR3 protein are joined into one entry that keeps the most common DNA and genes. The sample table contains fewer than 2 million distinct CDR3 sequences; only one count was recorded for roughly two fifths of them. The biggest ten clones account for 23% of the sample. Material: blood. These receptor sequences come from a human donor in good health.

In its sample, this clonotype was seen many times. The J gene is TRBJ2-1, the V gene TRBV4-3; the D is unclear. The germline V and J ends were trimmed by 5 bases and 6 bases, with 8 bases remaining between them. The CDR3 consists of 12 residues. Germline lookup yields CDR1 LGHNA and CDR2 YSLEER. The CDR3 nucleotides are TGCGCCAGCAGCACACAGAGCAATGAGCAGTTCTTC. Protein product: CASSTQSNEQFF.

This clonotype was observed a handful of times. The V gene is TRBV6-4, the J gene TRBJ1-5, with 9 bases matching TRBD1. V lost 2 bases, J lost 6 bases, and 11 bases stayed unmatched. The CDR3 consists of 17 residues. The germline V gene encodes CDR1 MRHNA and CDR2 SNTAGT. CDR3 region: CASSDTTGQGKGQPQHF. CDR3 bases: TGTGCCAGCAGTGACACGACGGGACAGGGCAAGGGTCAGCCCCAGCATTTT.

This clonotype was seen ten or more times. V is TRBV20-1 and J is TRBJ2-5; D remains ambiguous. The germline gives CDR1 DFQATT, CDR2 SNEGSKA (reference sequence). V lost 6 bases and J lost 1, with 12 bases in between. The CDR3 is made up of 13 amino acids. The CDR3 region has the DNA TGCAGTGCCTACCTTTCTACCCAAGAGACCCAGTACTTC. Its translation is CSAYLSTQETQYF.

The sample holds a few counts of this clonotype. J is TRBJ2-1 and V is TRBV24-1, with D perhaps assigned TRBD1 or TRBD2 (6 bases each). The germline V gene has CDR1 KGHDR and CDR2 SFDVKD. Trimming took off 5 bases at V and 7 bases at J, with 14 bases between the two ends. The CDR3 contains 14 residues. The CDR3 DNA reads TGTGCCACCAGTGTAGGGGGGAATCTTAATGAGCAGTTCTTC. Its translation: CATSVGGNLNEQFF.

J is TRBJ1-2 and V is TRBV5-6; D unresolved. This CDR3 has 15 residues. The germline V gene has CDR1 SGHDT and CDR2 YYEEEE. Trimming took off 2 bases at V and 8 bases at J, with 19 bases between the two ends. In DNA, the CDR3 is TGTGCCAGCAGCTTCTTCTACCGGGGAATGCTGGGCTACACCTTC. This codes for CASSFFYRGMLGYTF.

A note on this clonotype: The junction does not match germline at one end; this may be a read error. The chain joins TRBV20-1 to TRBJ2-5; D is possibly TRBD2 (7 bases). The CDR3 runs 17 residues. Germline CDR1 is DFQATT and CDR2 is SNEGSKA (reference sequence). The CDR3 spells CSARDPSGRGDQETQYF. CDR3 coding DNA: TGCAGTGCTAGAGATCCGTCAGGGAGGGGGGACCAAGAGACTCAGTACTTC.

This clonotype was seen more than once but under ten times. The chain employs TRBV24-1 and TRBJ2-3; possible D gene TRBD1, 5 bases. The germline CDR1 and CDR2 sequences are KGHDR and SFDVKD. The CDR3 is made up of 16 amino acids. V was shortened by 1 base and J by 1 base, with 11 bases between the two germline ends. The CDR3 DNA reads TGTGCCACCAGTGATTTTCGGCAGGGCGGCACAGATACGCAGTATTTT. Translated, it gives CATSDFRQGGTDTQYF.

The sample holds a few counts of this clonotype. J is TRBJ1-1 and V is TRBV9; 10 bases are a match to TRBD1. Germline loops: CDR1 SGDLS, CDR2 YYNGEE. The V segment lost 3 bases and the J segment 6 bases; nucleotides outside the gene matches: 8. This CDR3 is built from 15 residues. DNA of the CDR3: TGTGCCAGCAGCGCGTCTTACGGGACAGGGGCTGAAGCTTTCTTT. It yields the protein CASSASYGTGAEAFF. The whole variable domain, filled in from reference TRBV9 and TRBJ1-1, reads DSGVTQTPKHLITATGQRVTLRCSPRSGDLSVYWYQQSLDQGLQFLIQYYNGEERAKGNILERFSAQQFPDLHSELNLSSLELGDSALYFCASSASYGTGAEAFFGQGTRLTVV.

This clonotype was observed a few times. The CDR3 sequence: CASSVATRDGQETQYF. The CDR3 DNA reads as TGTGCCAGCAGCGTAGCTACCCGGGACGGCCAAGAGACCCAGTACTTC. V and J are TRBV9 and TRBJ2-5; TRBD1 or TRBD2 may be the D gene (5 bases each). There are 16 residues in the CDR3. The V gene's germline CDR1 is SGDLS and CDR2 YYNGEE. Trimming took 0 bases from V and 1 from J, leaving 13 bases between them.

This chain connects TRBV4-3 to TRBJ1-1; D is uncertain. V lost 1 base and J 1 base, leaving 10 bases between the germline ends. Germline CDR1 LGHNA, CDR2 YSLEER. The CDR3 spans 15 residues. CDR3 protein: CASSQGVFGNTEAFF. CDR3 sequence (DNA): TGCGCCAGCAGCCAAGGTGTATTCGGGAACACTGAAGCTTTCTTT.

This clonotype has more than one count but fewer than ten. The chain joins TRBV5-1 to TRBJ2-7; D gene unclear. This CDR3 is 14 amino acids long. Germline V CDR1 and CDR2: SGHRS, YFSETQ. V dropped 4 bases and J dropped 4 bases, with 15 bases sitting between them. The CDR3 sequence: CASSMDGVGYEQYF. The CDR3 DNA is TGCGCCAGCAGCATGGACGGCGTGGGATACGAGCAGTACTTC.

This clonotype was seen a few times. The chain joins TRBV5-6 to TRBJ2-1, with a tentative D call TRBD2 (7 bases). CDR1 and CDR2 from the germline V gene are SGHDT and YYEEEE. The CDR3 spans 17 residues. The V and J ends lost 2 bases and 7 bases respectively, with 22 bases between them. CDR3 protein: CASSFPRVGGAGNEQFF. In DNA, the CDR3 is TGTGCCAGCAGCTTCCCTCGAGTGGGGGGGGCGGGGAATGAGCAGTTCTTC.

The chain is built from TRBV28 and TRBJ1-6; TRBD1 is a possible D gene (6 bases). CDR1 and CDR2 from the germline V gene are MDHEN and SYDVKM. V gave up 4 bases and J gave up 9 bases, with 13 bases separating them. The CDR3 runs to 14 residues. CDR3 loop: CASSYRELGSPLHF. As DNA, the CDR3 is TGTGCCAGCAGTTACAGGGAGCTGGGTTCACCCCTCCACTTT.

The chain uses TRBV24-1 and TRBJ2-3; tentatively, D is TRBD2 (6 bases). CDR3 size: 15 residues. CDR1 is KGHDR, CDR2 SFDVKD, per germline. V dropped 9 bases and J dropped 3 bases, with 18 bases sitting between them. The CDR3 DNA follows: TGTGCCACCGGAGATGGGACTCAGGCGACAGATACGCAGTATTTT. As protein: CATGDGTQATDTQYF.